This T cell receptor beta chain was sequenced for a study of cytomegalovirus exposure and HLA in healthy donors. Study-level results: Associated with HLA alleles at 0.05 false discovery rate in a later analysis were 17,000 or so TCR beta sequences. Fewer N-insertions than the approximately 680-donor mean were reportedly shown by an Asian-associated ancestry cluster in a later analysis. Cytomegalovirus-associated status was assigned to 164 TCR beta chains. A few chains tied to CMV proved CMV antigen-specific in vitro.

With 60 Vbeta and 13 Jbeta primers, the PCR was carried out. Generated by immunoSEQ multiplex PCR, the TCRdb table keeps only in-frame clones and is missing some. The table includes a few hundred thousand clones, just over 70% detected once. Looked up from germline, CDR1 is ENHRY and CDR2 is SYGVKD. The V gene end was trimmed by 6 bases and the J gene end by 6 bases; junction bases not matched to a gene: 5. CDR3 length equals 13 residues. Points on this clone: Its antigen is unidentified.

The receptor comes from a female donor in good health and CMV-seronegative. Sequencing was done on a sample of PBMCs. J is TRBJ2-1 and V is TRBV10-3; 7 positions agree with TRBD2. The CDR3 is CAIRSGGGNEQFF. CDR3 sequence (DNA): TGTGCCATCAGATCCGGCGGGGGCAATGAGCAGTTCTTC.